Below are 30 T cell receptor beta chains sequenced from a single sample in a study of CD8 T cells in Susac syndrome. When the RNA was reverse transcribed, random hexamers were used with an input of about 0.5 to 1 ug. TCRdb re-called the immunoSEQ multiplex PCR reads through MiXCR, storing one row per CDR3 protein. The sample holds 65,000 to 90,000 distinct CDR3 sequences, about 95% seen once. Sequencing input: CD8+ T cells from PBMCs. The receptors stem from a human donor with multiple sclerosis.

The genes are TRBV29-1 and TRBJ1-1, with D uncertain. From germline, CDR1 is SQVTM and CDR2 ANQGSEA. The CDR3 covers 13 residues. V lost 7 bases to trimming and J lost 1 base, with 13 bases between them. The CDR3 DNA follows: TGCAGCGCGACAACCCCCCCGAACACTGAAGCTTTCTTT. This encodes CSATTPPNTEAFF.

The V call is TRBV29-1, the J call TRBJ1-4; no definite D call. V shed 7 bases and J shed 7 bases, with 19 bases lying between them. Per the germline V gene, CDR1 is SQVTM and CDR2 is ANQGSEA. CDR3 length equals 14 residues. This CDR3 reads CSAQSAGEGEKLFF. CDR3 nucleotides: TGCAGCGCCCAATCTGCCGGGGAAGGTGAAAAACTGTTTTTT.

DNA of the CDR3: TGTGCCAGCAGTTTAACAGGGATGTCACCCCTCCACTTT. Translation gives CASSLTGMSPLHF. The chain couples TRBV27 to TRBJ1-6, with D possibly matching TRBD1 (6 bases). Germline CDR1 reads MNHEY; CDR2 reads SMNVEV (reference sequence). V was clipped by 2 bases and J by 10 bases, with 9 bases between them. The CDR3 is 13 amino acids.

CDR3 nucleotide sequence: TGTGCCAGCAGCTTGGGACACGGTGGGCTAGGCTACACCTTC. As protein: CASSLGHGGLGYTF. J is TRBJ1-2 and V is TRBV5-6, with D uncertain. The CDR3 runs 14 residues. From germline, CDR1 is SGHDT and CDR2 YYEEEE. The V end was cut by 0 bases, the J end by 8 bases, with 14 bases between.

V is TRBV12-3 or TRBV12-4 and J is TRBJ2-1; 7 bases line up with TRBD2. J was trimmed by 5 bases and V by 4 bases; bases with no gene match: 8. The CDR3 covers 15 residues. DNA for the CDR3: TGTGCCAGCAGTTACGGACTAGTAAGCAACAATGAGCAGTTCTTC. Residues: CASSYGLVSNNEQFF.

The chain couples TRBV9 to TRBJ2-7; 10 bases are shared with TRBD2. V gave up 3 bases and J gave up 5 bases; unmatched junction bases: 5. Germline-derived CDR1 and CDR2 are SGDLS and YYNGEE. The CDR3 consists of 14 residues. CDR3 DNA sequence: TGTGCCAGCAGCGGGGAAGGGACTAGCGACGAGCAGTACTTC. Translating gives CASSGEGTSDEQYF.

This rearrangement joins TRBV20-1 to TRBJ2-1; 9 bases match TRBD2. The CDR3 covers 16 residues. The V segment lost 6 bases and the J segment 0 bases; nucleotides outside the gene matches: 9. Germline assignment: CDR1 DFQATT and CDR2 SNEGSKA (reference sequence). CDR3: CSAQSGGQSSYNEQFF. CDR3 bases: TGCAGTGCCCAAAGCGGGGGGCAGAGCTCCTACAATGAGCAGTTCTTC.

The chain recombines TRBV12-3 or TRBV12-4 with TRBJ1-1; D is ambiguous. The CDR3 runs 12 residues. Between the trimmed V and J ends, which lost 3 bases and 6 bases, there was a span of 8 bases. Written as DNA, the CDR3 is TGTGCCAGCAGTTTTCTCATAGCTGAAGCTTTCTTT. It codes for CASSFLIAEAFF.

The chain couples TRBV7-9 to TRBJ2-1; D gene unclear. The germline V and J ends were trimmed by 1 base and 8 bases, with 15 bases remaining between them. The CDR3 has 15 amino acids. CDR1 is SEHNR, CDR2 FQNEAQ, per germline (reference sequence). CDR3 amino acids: CASSLVDMEGDEQFF. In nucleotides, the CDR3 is TGTGCCAGCAGCTTAGTTGATATGGAAGGAGATGAGCAGTTCTTC.

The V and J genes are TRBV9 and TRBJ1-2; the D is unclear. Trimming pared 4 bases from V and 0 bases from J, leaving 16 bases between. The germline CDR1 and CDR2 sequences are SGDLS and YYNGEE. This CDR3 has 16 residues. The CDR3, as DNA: TGTGCCAGCAGCCCCCGGCAAAGTGCAGCTAACTATGGCTACACCTTC. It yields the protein CASSPRQSAANYGYTF.

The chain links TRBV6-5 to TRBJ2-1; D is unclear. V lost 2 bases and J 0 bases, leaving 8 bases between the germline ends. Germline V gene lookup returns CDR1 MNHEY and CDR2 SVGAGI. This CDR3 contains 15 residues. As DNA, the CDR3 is TGTGCCAGCAGTTACGATGGGGACTCCTACAATGAGCAGTTCTTC. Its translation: CASSYDGDSYNEQFF.

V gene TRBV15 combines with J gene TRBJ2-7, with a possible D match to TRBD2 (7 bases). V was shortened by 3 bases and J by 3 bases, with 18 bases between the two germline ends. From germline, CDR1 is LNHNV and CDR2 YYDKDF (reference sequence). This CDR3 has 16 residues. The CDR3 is CATSSPGGGRIYEQYF. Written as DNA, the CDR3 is TGTGCCACCAGCAGCCCGGGGGGCGGGAGAATCTACGAGCAGTACTTC.

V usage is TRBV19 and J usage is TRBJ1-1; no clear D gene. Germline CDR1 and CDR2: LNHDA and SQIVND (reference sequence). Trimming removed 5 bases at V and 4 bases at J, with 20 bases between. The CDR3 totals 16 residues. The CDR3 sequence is CASSPLWKVDLTEAFF. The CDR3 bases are TGTGCCAGTAGTCCCCTATGGAAGGTCGATCTCACTGAAGCTTTCTTT.

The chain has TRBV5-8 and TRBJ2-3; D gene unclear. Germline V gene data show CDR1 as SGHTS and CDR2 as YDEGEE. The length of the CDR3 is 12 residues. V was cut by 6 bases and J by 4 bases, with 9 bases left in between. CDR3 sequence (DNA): TGTGCCAGCACCATCTTTCCAGATACGCAGTATTTT. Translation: CASTIFPDTQYF.

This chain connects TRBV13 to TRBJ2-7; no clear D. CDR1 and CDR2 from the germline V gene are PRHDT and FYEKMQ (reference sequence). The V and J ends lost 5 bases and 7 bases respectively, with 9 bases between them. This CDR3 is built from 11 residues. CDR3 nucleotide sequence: TGTGCCAGCAGCAGTCTTAGGGAGCAGTACTTC. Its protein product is CASSSLREQYF.

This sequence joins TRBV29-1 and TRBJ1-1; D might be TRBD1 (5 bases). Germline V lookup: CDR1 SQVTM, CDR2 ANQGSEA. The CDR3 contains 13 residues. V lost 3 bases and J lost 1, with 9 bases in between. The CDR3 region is CSVEGGKNTEAFF. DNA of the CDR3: TGCAGCGTTGAGGGGGGAAAGAACACTGAAGCTTTCTTT.

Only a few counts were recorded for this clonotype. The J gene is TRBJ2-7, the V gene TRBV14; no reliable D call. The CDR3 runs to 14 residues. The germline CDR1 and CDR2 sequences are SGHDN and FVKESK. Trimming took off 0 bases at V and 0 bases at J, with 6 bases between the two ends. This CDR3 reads CASSQEGRSYEQYF. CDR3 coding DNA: TGTGCCAGCAGCCAAGAAGGGCGCTCCTACGAGCAGTACTTC.

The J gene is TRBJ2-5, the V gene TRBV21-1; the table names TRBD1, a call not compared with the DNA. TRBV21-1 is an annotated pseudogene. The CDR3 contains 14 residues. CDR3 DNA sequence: TGTGCCAGCAGCAAAATTCTCCTGTGGGAGACCCAGTACTTC. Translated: CASSKILLWETQYF.

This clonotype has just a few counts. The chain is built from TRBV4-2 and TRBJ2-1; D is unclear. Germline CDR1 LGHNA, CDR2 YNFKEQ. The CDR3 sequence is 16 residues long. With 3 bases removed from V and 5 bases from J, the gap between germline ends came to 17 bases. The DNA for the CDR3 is TGTGCCAGCAGCCACCTCACGCGGCAACCTAACAATGAGCAGTTCTTC. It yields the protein CASSHLTRQPNNEQFF.

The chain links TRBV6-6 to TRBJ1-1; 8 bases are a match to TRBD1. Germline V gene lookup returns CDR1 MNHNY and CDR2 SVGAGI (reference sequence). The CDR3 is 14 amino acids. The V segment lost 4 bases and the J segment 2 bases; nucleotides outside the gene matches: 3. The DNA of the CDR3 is TGTGCCAGCAGTTTGGGACAGGTTAACACTGAAGCTTTCTTT. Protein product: CASSLGQVNTEAFF.

CDR3 loop: CASSLFKNYGYTF. The CDR3 nucleotides are TGTGCCAGCAGCTTGTTCAAGAACTATGGCTACACCTTC. The chain combines TRBV5-4 with TRBJ1-2; no definite D call. Trimming left V 1 base short and J 2 bases short, with 6 bases between. CDR1 is SGHNT, CDR2 YYREEE, per germline (reference sequence). The CDR3 consists of 13 residues. The full variable domain, in which reference TRBV5-4 and TRBJ1-2 provide the parts outside the CDR3, is ETGVTQSPTHLIKTRGQQVTLRCSSQSGHNTVSWYQQALGQGPQFIFQYYREEENGRGNFPPRFSGLQFPNYSSELNVNALELDDSALYLCASSLFKNYGYTFGSGTRLTVV.

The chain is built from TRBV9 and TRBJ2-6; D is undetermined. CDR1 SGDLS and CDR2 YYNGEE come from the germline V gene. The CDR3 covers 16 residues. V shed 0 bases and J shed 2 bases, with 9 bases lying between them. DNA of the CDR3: TGTGCCAGCAGCGTAGGTTCTGCTACTGGGGCCAACGTCCTGACTTTC. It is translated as CASSVGSATGANVLTF.

The CDR3 loop reads CASSPTAGEVYTIYF. The CDR3 DNA reads as TGTGCCAGCAGCCCGACCGCGGGAGAGGTTTACACCATATATTTT. The V and J genes are TRBV27 and TRBJ1-3; D is unclear. The V gene lost 6 bases and the J gene lost 8 bases, with 20 bases spanning the gap. This CDR3 comprises 15 residues. Germline CDR1 reads MNHEY; CDR2 reads SMNVEV (reference sequence).

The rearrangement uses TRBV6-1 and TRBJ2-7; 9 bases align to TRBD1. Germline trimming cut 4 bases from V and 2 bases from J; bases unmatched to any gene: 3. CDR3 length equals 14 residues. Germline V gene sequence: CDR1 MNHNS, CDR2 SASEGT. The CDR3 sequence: CASSVRDRAYEQYF. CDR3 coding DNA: TGTGCCAGCAGTGTCCGGGACAGGGCCTACGAGCAGTACTTC.

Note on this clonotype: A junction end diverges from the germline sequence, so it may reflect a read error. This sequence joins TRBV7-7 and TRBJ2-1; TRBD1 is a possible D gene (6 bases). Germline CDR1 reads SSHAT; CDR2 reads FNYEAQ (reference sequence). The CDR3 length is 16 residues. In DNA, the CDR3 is TGTGCTAGCAGCGCCAAGACAGGCAGAGGGAACAATGAGCAGTTCTTC. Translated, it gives CASSAKTGRGNNEQFF.

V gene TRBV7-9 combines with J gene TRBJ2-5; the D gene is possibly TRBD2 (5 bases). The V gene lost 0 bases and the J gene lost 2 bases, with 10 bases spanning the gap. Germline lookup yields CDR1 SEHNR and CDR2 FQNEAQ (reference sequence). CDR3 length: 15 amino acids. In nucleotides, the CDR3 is TGTGCCAGCAGCTTAGCGGGAGTAGGGCAAGAGACCCAGTACTTC. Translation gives CASSLAGVGQETQYF.

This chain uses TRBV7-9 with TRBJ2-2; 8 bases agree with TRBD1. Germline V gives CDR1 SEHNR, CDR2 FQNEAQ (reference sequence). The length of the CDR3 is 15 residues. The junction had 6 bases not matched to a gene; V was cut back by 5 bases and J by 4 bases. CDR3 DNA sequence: TGTGCCAGCAGCCCGACAGGGGCGAGCACCGGGGAGCTGTTTTTT. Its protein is CASSPTGASTGELFF.

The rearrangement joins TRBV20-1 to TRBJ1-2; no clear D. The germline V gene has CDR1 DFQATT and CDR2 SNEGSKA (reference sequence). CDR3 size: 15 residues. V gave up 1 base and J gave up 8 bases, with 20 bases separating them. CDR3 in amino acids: CSARGLTGRLGGYTF. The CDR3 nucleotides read TGCAGTGCTAGAGGGCTGACCGGGCGGCTGGGGGGCTACACCTTC.

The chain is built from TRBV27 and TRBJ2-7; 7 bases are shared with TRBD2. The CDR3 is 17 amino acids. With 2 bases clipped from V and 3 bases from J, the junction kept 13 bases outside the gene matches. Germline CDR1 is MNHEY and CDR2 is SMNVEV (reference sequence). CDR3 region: CASSLIAGVRGDYEQYF. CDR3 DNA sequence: TGTGCCAGCAGTTTAATAGCGGGTGTACGTGGGGACTACGAGCAGTACTTC.

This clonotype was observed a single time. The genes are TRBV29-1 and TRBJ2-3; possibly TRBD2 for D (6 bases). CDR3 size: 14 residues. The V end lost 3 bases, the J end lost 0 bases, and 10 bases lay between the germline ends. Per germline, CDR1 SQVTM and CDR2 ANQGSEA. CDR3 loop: CSVEGRDSTDTQYF. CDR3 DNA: TGCAGCGTTGAGGGGCGGGATAGCACAGATACGCAGTATTTT.